These 21 T cell receptor beta chains were sequenced from one sample in a study of shared clonotypes between healthy human individuals (TCRdb year 2020). Library construction relied on the immunoSEQ multiplex PCR assay. In TCRdb, the immuneACCESS table is reduced to in-frame sequences with V and J assigned. These tables do not hold every clone; where another copy was compared, an unresolved V gene accounts for under half, and the others remain unexplained. The sample includes about 1,900,000 clones, with over 85% observed a single time. Less than 1.5% of the sample goes to the ten largest clones. CD8 naive samples were CD45RO-negative cells positively selected for CCR7, giving a CD45RA+CCR7+ population that excluded TemRA cells. The sample consisted of naive CD8+ T cells sorted from blood. Explained via the paper, the cell subset or site label denotes: CD45RA+CCR7+. Every receptor here comes from a young man in good health.

The rearrangement joins TRBV6-1 to TRBJ1-5; TRBD1 aligns across 11 bases. The CDR3 contains 14 residues. Germline loops: CDR1 MNHNS, CDR2 SASEGT. The V gene end was trimmed by 6 bases and the J gene end by 6 bases; junction bases not matched to a gene: 4. The CDR3 DNA is TGTGCCAGCAGGGACAGGGGGCCTGTTCAGCCCCAGCATTTT. Translating gives CASRDRGPVQPQHF.

The chain has TRBV4-3 and TRBJ2-7; 16 nucleotides line up with TRBD2. From germline, CDR1 is LGHNA and CDR2 YSLEER. This CDR3 region has 17 residues. V lost 0 bases, J lost 6 bases, and 5 bases stayed unmatched. The CDR3 DNA reads TGCGCCAGCAGCCAAGATCGGGGACTAGCGGGAGGGACCGAGCAGTACTTC. Translating gives CASSQDRGLAGGTEQYF.

The V gene is TRBV4-1, the J gene TRBJ1-6; D not resolved. The germline gives CDR1 MGHRA, CDR2 YSYEKL. The CDR3 is 15 residues long. The V end lost 1 base, the J end lost 0 bases, and 4 bases lay between the germline ends. The CDR3 DNA reads TGCGCCAGCAGCCAAGCTGGCTCCTATAATTCACCCCTCCACTTT. Its protein product is CASSQAGSYNSPLHF.

This chain connects TRBV4-1 to TRBJ1-1, with 9 bases matching TRBD1. Losses at the gene ends were 2 bases for V and 0 bases for J; bases not matched to a gene: 7. CDR1 is MGHRA and CDR2 is YSYEKL in the germline V gene. The CDR3 loop spans 17 amino acids. The CDR3 DNA follows: TGCGCCAGCAGCCAATTTTACAGGGGGCGGGTGAACACTGAAGCTTTCTTT. Translated, it gives CASSQFYRGRVNTEAFF.

In regard to this clone: This specimen includes other DNA sequences encoding the same CDR3. The CDR3 is CACPGPATNEKLFF. CDR3 nucleotides: TGTGCCTGTCCAGGACCTGCAACTAATGAAAAACTGTTTTTT. The J gene is TRBJ1-4, the V gene TRBV30; D remains unclear. The V gene lost 6 bases and the J gene lost 0 bases, with 11 bases spanning the gap. Germline V lookup: CDR1 GTSNPN, CDR2 SVGIG (reference sequence). This CDR3 is built from 14 residues.

The chain employs TRBV7-8 and TRBJ1-4; D is undetermined. Trimming left V 0 bases short and J 7 bases short, with 12 bases between. The CDR3 spans 15 residues. CDR1 and CDR2 (germline): SGHVS, FQNEAQ. As DNA, the CDR3 is TGTGCCAGCAGCTTAGCAGTGGGTTCGGTTGAAAAACTGTTTTTT. As protein: CASSLAVGSVEKLFF. The full variable domain, with the rest looked up from reference TRBV7-8 and TRBJ1-4, is GAGVSQSPRYKVAKRGQDVALRCDPISGHVSLFWYQQALGQGPEFLTYFQNEAQLDKSGLPSDRFFAERPEGSVSTLKIQRTQQEDSAVYLCASSLAVGSVEKLFFGSGTQLSVL.

The rearrangement uses TRBV9 and TRBJ1-2; D not resolved. The CDR3 runs 14 residues. Trimming pared 0 bases from V and 6 bases from J, leaving 12 bases between. The germline V gene encodes CDR1 SGDLS and CDR2 YYNGEE. The CDR3 spells CASSVDRKTHGYTF. The CDR3 bases are TGTGCCAGCAGCGTAGATCGCAAGACACATGGCTACACCTTC.

CDR3 DNA sequence: TGTGCCAGCAGTTTGCGAGGGGGCGGAACTAATGAAAAACTGTTTTTT. Translation: CASSLRGGGTNEKLFF. The chain has TRBV28 and TRBJ1-4; 7 nucleotides agree with TRBD1. The CDR3 totals 16 residues. The V segment lost 3 bases and the J segment 1 base; nucleotides outside the gene matches: 5. Germline-derived CDR1 and CDR2 are MDHEN and SYDVKM.

The chain is built from TRBV5-1 and TRBJ1-2; D may be TRBD1 (6 bases). This CDR3 comprises 14 residues. Germline values: CDR1 SGHRS, CDR2 YFSETQ. V dropped 3 bases and J dropped 4 bases, with 13 bases sitting between them. This CDR3 reads CASSSSGALYGYTF. CDR3 nucleotide sequence: TGCGCCAGCAGCTCCTCAGGGGCCCTCTATGGCTACACCTTC.

CDR3 DNA sequence: TGTGCCAGCAGCGTAGATTGGGACAGTGGGTACGAGCAGTACTTC. This translates into CASSVDWDSGYEQYF. The chain combines TRBV9 with TRBJ2-7, with 7 bases that match TRBD1. This CDR3 comprises 15 residues. Germline CDR1 is SGDLS and CDR2 is YYNGEE. The junction had 7 bases not matched to a gene; V was cut back by 0 bases and J by 4 bases.

CDR3 sequence (DNA): TGTGCCAGCAGCTCTGGACTAGCGGGAGGTACAGATACGCAGTATTTT. It yields the protein CASSSGLAGGTDTQYF. The chain has TRBV9 and TRBJ2-3, with TRBD2 matching over 14 bases. The CDR3 loop spans 16 amino acids. Trimming cost V 4 bases and J 3 bases; bases outside gene matches: 4. From germline, CDR1 is SGDLS and CDR2 YYNGEE.

V and J are TRBV28 and TRBJ1-2; weak D call: TRBD1 (5 bases). The CDR3 runs to 17 residues. Trimming removed 5 bases at V and 5 bases at J, with 24 bases between. Germline V gene data show CDR1 as MDHEN and CDR2 as SYDVKM. The CDR3 bases are TGTGCCAGCAGTATCCCACTCGAACAAGACAGATTTTATGGCTACACCTTC. This encodes CASSIPLEQDRFYGYTF.

V gene TRBV4-1 combines with J gene TRBJ1-6; D is uncertain. The CDR3 contains 14 residues. Germline V gene lookup returns CDR1 MGHRA and CDR2 YSYEKL. The V and J ends lost 1 base and 10 bases respectively, with 11 bases between them. The CDR3 nucleotides are TGCGCCAGCAGCCAAGTGGCGGAGAGCTCACCCCTCCACTTT. Translation gives CASSQVAESSPLHF.

This clone was observed a single time. The chain uses TRBV2 and TRBJ2-7; no clear D. V was cut by 5 bases and J by 0 bases, with 14 bases left in between. Germline-derived CDR1 and CDR2 are SNHLY and FYNNEI. CDR3 size: 15 residues. CDR3 in DNA: TGTGCCAGCAGTTGGGTGGCGGACGCCTCCTACGAGCAGTACTTC. It codes for CASSWVADASYEQYF. Complete variable domain (other parts from reference TRBV2 and TRBJ2-7): EPEVTQTPSHQVTQMGQEVILRCVPISNHLYFYWYRQILGQKVEFLVSFYNNEISEKSEIFDDQFSVERPDGSNFTLKIRSTKLEDSAMYFCASSWVADASYEQYFGPGTRLTVT.

V is TRBV2 and J is TRBJ1-2; the D is unclear. From germline, CDR1 is SNHLY and CDR2 FYNNEI. The CDR3 length is 13 residues. V lost 3 bases and J lost 4, with 9 bases in between. CDR3 coding DNA: TGTGCCAGCAGTGACTCCAGCTCCTATGGCTACACCTTC. Translated: CASSDSSSYGYTF.

V and J are TRBV7-6 and TRBJ2-7; D perhaps matches TRBD1 (5 bases). The CDR3 runs to 14 residues. The germline gives CDR1 SGHVS, CDR2 FNYEAQ. The germline V and J ends were trimmed by 5 bases and 2 bases, with 13 bases remaining between them. CDR3 DNA sequence: TGTGCCAGCAGCAACATAGACAGTCCCTACGAGCAGTACTTC. Encoded protein: CASSNIDSPYEQYF.

The gene calls are TRBV27 and TRBJ2-2; 11 nucleotides agree with TRBD2. With 7 bases clipped from V and 4 bases from J, the junction kept 5 bases outside the gene matches. The CDR3 is 15 amino acids. In germline, CDR1 is MNHEY, CDR2 SMNVEV (reference sequence). CDR3 DNA sequence: TGTGCCAGCAACCTAGCGGGAGGCCCCACCGGGGAGCTGTTTTTT. The encoded protein is CASNLAGGPTGELFF.

V usage is TRBV5-1 and J usage is TRBJ2-7; a possible D gene is TRBD1 (5 bases). Trimming cost V 2 bases and J 1 base, with 10 bases left between them. This CDR3 contains 14 residues. CDR1 is SGHRS, CDR2 YFSETQ, per germline. The CDR3 protein is CASSFSAGSYEQYF. The CDR3 coding sequence is TGCGCCAGCAGCTTTTCCGCAGGGTCCTACGAGCAGTACTTC.

The rearrangement joins TRBV13 to TRBJ2-3, with 8 bases matching TRBD2. The length of the CDR3 is 15 residues. Germline values: CDR1 PRHDT, CDR2 FYEKMQ (reference sequence). Germline trimming cut 5 bases from V and 5 bases from J; bases unmatched to any gene: 9. The CDR3 region has the DNA TGTGCCAGCAGCCCGAATCTCCTAGCGGGAGATACGCAGTATTTT. Its translation is CASSPNLLAGDTQYF.

V and J are TRBV5-1 and TRBJ2-3, with TRBD2 matching 15 bases. There are 19 residues in the CDR3. From germline, CDR1 is SGHRS and CDR2 YFSETQ. The V and J ends lost 0 bases and 0 bases, in that order; junction bases with no gene match: 5. CDR3 nucleotide sequence: TGCGCCAGCAGCTTGGTAGGGACTAGCGGGGGGACTAGCACAGATACGCAGTATTTT. Protein sequence: CASSLVGTSGGTSTDTQYF.

This clone was seen just once. The same CDR3 arises from other DNA sequences in this sample as well. The rearrangement uses TRBV5-5 and TRBJ2-7, with D maybe TRBD2 (5 bases). Trimming removed 2 bases from V and 5 bases from J, with 8 bases in between. The germline V gene encodes CDR1 SGHKS and CDR2 YYEKEE (reference sequence). CDR3 length: 12 residues. The DNA of the CDR3 is TGTGCCAGCAGCTTACTCGGGGACGAGCAGTACTTC. Translating it yields CASSLLGDEQYF.